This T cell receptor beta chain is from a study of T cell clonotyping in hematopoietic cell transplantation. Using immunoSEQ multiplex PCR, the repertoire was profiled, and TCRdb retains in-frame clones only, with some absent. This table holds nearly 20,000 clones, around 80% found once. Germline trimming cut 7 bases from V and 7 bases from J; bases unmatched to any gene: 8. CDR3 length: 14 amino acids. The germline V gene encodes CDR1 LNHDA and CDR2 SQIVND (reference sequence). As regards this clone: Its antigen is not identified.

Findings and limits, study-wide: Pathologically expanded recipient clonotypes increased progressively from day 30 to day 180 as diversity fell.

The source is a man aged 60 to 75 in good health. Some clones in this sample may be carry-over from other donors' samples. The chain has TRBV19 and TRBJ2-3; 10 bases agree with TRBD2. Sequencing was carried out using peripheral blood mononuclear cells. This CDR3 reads CASTQRGGTNTQYF. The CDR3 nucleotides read TGTGCCAGTACTCAGCGGGGGGGCACTAATACGCAGTATTTT.